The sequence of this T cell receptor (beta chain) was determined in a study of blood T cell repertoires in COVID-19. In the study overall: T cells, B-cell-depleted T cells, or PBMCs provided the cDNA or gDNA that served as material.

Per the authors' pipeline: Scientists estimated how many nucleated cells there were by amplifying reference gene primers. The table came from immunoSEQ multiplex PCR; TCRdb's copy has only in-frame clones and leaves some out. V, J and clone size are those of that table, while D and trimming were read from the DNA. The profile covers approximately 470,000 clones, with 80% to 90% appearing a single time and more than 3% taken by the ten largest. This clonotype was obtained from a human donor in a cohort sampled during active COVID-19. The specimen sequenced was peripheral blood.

The CDR3 here is CASRRGLAAYEQYF. DNA of the CDR3: TGTGCCAGCAGGAGGGGACTAGCGGCCTACGAGCAGTACTTC. The chain recombines TRBV2 with TRBJ2-7, with 11 bases that match TRBD2. Germline CDR1 and CDR2: SNHLY and FYNNEI. The V segment lost 6 bases and the J segment 2 bases; nucleotides outside the gene matches: 3. This CDR3 spans 14 amino acids.